This T cell receptor beta chain was recorded in a study of graft-versus-host responses after intestinal transplantation. Study context: The whole recipient group had anti-thymocyte globulin induction followed by tacrolimus and steroids for two to four years.

Generated by immunoSEQ multiplex PCR, the TCRdb table keeps only in-frame clones and is missing some. The repertoire consists of 60,000 to 90,000 clones, with about 90% occurring once and the leading ten covering about 1.3%. About this clone itself: Antigen: not known.

This CDR3 is built from 15 residues. Trimming removed 0 bases from V and 8 bases from J; junction bases left unmatched: 6. In germline, CDR1 is SGHRS, CDR2 YFSETQ. The receptor was isolated from a human donor who received an intestinal transplant. The source was unstimulated CD8+ T cells sorted from spleen or lymph node cells, collected before intestinal transplant. The rearrangement joins TRBV5-1 to TRBJ2-1, with 9 bases aligning to TRBD2. This CDR3 reads CASSLVVAGADEQFF. For the CDR3, the DNA is TGCGCCAGCAGCTTGGTTGTAGCGGGGGCTGATGAGCAGTTCTTC.